This paragraph covers one T cell receptor (beta chain) sequence. V gave up 2 bases and J gave up 1 base, with 17 bases separating them. CDR1 is SGHTA and CDR2 is FQGNSA in the germline V gene. This CDR3 is 17 amino acids long. Data came from immunoSEQ multiplex PCR; TCRdb stores just in-frame clones and leaves some out. In the table there are about 74,000 clones, 84% of which are singletons. Blood got drawn at baseline, again on cycle 4 day 1, and then on cycle 7 day 1. The data were obtained in a study of OX40 agonist ivuxolimab in advanced cancers. Study summary: The patients received agonistic anti-OX40 (CD134) antibody ivuxolimab. About 40% of patients had received prior checkpoint inhibitor therapy. There were three patients with partial responses, one having hepatocellular carcinoma and two cutaneous melanoma.

The sequenced sample was CD4+ or CD8+ T cells sorted from blood, obtained in a trial of the OX40 agonist ivuxolimab. The chain uses TRBV7-2 and TRBJ2-5, with D perhaps matching TRBD1 (5 bases). This sequence was found in an adult with an advanced solid tumor such as melanoma, head and neck, liver or kidney cancer. The CDR3 is CASSLSHRPWGQETQYF. The CDR3 bases are TGTGCCAGCAGCTTATCTCACAGGCCTTGGGGCCAAGAGACCCAGTACTTC.